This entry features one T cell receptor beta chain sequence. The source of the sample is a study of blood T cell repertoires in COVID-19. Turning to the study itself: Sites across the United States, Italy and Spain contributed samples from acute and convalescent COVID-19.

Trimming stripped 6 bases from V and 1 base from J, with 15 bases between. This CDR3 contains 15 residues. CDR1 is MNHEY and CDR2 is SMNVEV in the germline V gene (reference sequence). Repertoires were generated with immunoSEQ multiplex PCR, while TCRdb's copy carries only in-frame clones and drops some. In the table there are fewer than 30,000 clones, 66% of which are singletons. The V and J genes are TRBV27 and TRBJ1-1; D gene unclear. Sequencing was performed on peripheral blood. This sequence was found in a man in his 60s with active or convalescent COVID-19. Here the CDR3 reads CASRPMMRGNTEAFF. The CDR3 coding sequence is TGTGCCAGCAGACCCATGATGCGGGGGAACACTGAAGCTTTCTTT.